This is a list of T cell receptor beta chains from one sample in a study of T cell repertoires in cytomegalovirus infection. Their target antigens are unknown. TCRdb processed the reads anew with MiXCR; each CDR3 protein has one entry. Among 57,000 or so distinct CDR3 sequences, 25% to 40% were seen once, and the ten largest hold 60% to 80%. The sequenced material came from PBMCs, sequenced either directly or after in vitro stimulation (not recorded which). The receptors were gathered from a human donor in good health (CMV status not recorded). Some clones in this sample may be carry-over from other donors' samples. Each CDR3 is given with its conserved first and last residue. D genes are given only for firm matches. A clone size is listed for some rows: how often the clone was seen (once, few, many), or a class if it is expanded.

j_call clone_size d_call v_call cdr3_aa cdr3_nt
TRBJ2-1 . . TRBV19 CASSIAPGPHNEQFF TGTGCCAGTAGTATAGCCCCGGGACCGCACAATGAGCAGTTCTTC
TRBJ2-7 many . TRBV7-2 CASSLNYEQYF TGTGCCAGCAGCTTAAACTACGAGCAGTACTTC
TRBJ2-1 few . TRBV6-2/TRBV6-3 CASSPGVEQFF TGTGCCAGCAGCCCCGGGGTCGAGCAGTTCTTC
TRBJ1-1 . . TRBV20-1 CSADRDRNTEAFF TGCAGTGCTGACCGTGACAGGAACACTGAAGCTTTCTTT
TRBJ1-4 . TRBD1 TRBV5-1 CASSEQGSPNEKLFF TGCGCCAGCAGCGAACAGGGGTCTCCTAATGAAAAACTGTTTTTT
TRBJ2-1 . TRBD2 TRBV7-2 CASSYGLAGDNEQFF TGTGCCAGCAGCTATGGCCTAGCGGGGGACAATGAGCAGTTCTTC
TRBJ1-6 few . TRBV27 CASSFLQSNSPLHF TGTGCCAGCAGTTTTTTACAGTCCAATTCACCCCTCCACTTT
TRBJ2-3 . TRBD2 TRBV5-5 CASSGTSGHGPDTQYF TGTGCCAGCAGCGGGACTAGCGGCCACGGGCCAGATACGCAGTATTTT
TRBJ2-7 . TRBD2 TRBV7-2 CASSLRGRTSGGYEQYF TGTGCCAGCAGCTTAAGGGGGCGCACTAGCGGGGGTTACGAGCAGTACTTC
TRBJ2-1 . . TRBV12-3/TRBV12-4 CASVKYGGRDEQFF TGTGCCAGCGTTAAATACGGAGGGCGGGATGAGCAGTTCTTC
TRBJ2-7 . TRBD1 TRBV6-1 CASSEVQGRYEQYF TGTGCCAGCAGTGAAGTACAGGGGCGGTACGAGCAGTACTTC
TRBJ1-2 few TRBD1 TRBV7-2 CASSKNRDRGLFRTF TGTGCCAGCAGCAAGAACCGGGACAGGGGGCTATTTCGCACCTTC
TRBJ1-5 few . TRBV19 CASSLWEGWQPQHF TGTGCCAGTAGCCTTTGGGAGGGATGGCAGCCCCAGCATTTT
TRBJ1-3 few TRBD1 TRBV12-3/TRBV12-4 CASSHGTASGNTIYF TGTGCCAGCAGCCACGGGACAGCCTCTGGAAACACCATATATTTT
TRBJ2-5 . TRBD2 TRBV4-1 CASSRLEGGDGQETQYF TGCGCCAGCAGCCGGCTGGAGGGAGGGGACGGCCAAGAGACCCAGTACTTC
TRBJ2-3 . TRBD1 TRBV20-1 CSARDLRTGGGPDTQYF TGCAGTGCTAGAGATCTCCGAACAGGGGGCGGACCAGATACGCAGTATTTT
TRBJ2-5 . . TRBV20-1 CSARDRKGGETQYF TGCAGTGCTAGAGATCGAAAGGGTGGCGAGACCCAGTACTTC
TRBJ1-2 . . TRBV15 CATSRDLAGTYGYTF TGTGCCACCAGCAGAGATCTAGCGGGGACCTATGGCTACACCTTC
TRBJ2-5 . . TRBV20-1 CSAREYSKETQYF TGCAGTGCTAGAGAGTACAGTAAGGAGACCCAGTACTTC
TRBJ2-7 few TRBD2 TRBV20-1 CSARALAVSSYEQYF TGCAGTGCTAGGGCCCTAGCGGTAAGCTCCTACGAGCAGTACTTC
TRBJ2-1 few . TRBV5-6 CASSLTSYASNEQFF TGTGCCAGCAGCTTGACTAGTTATGCCTCCAATGAGCAGTTCTTC
TRBJ1-2 few . TRBV7-8 CASSTRGPYGYTF TGTGCCAGCAGCACGAGGGGCCCCTATGGCTACACCTTC
TRBJ2-3 few . TRBV4-1 CASSQAAGGDTQYF TGCGCCAGCAGCCAAGCCGCCGGGGGAGATACGCAGTATTTT
TRBJ2-3 . . TRBV7-2 CASTTLGLNTDTQYF TGTGCCAGCACCACCCTTGGACTAAACACAGATACGCAGTATTTT
TRBJ2-5 few TRBD2 TRBV20-1 CSARDSGLAEETQYF TGCAGTGCTAGAGATTCGGGTCTAGCGGAAGAGACCCAGTACTTC
TRBJ2-5 many . TRBV7-2 CASSLNGAQETQYF TGTGCCAGCAGCTTAAACGGCGCCCAAGAGACCCAGTACTTC
TRBJ2-1 . TRBD2 TRBV5-1 CASSPGTSGMGEQFF TGCGCCAGCAGCCCTGGGACTAGCGGGATGGGTGAGCAGTTCTTC
TRBJ2-2 . . TRBV7-2 CASSPGLNTGELFF TGTGCCAGCAGCCCTGGACTCAACACCGGGGAGCTGTTTTTT
TRBJ2-7 . . TRBV20-1 CSAGADSYEQYF TGCAGTGCCGGGGCGGACTCCTACGAGCAGTACTTC
TRBJ1-1 few . TRBV20-1 CSAREVTEAFF TGCAGTGCTAGAGAGGTCACTGAAGCTTTCTTT
TRBJ1-4 many . TRBV7-2 CASSRTGGLFF TGTGCCAGCAGTCGTACGGGGGGACTGTTTTTT
TRBJ1-1 . TRBD1 TRBV6-1 CASSEWTGSPEAFF TGTGCCAGCAGTGAATGGACAGGTAGTCCTGAGGCTTTCTTT
TRBJ2-1 . TRBD1 TRBV12-3/TRBV12-4 CASSLLDRGANEQFF TGTGCCAGCAGTTTGCTGGACAGGGGGGCGAATGAGCAGTTCTTC
TRBJ2-3 . . TRBV6-5 CASSSILGDTQYF TGTGCCAGCAGTTCTATACTAGGAGATACGCAGTATTTT
TRBJ2-7 . . TRBV19 CASSMSSEGYEQYF TGTGCCAGTAGTATGTCTAGTGAGGGCTACGAGCAGTACTTC
TRBJ1-2 . . TRBV29-1 CSVEITQGANYGYTF TGCAGCGTTGAAATCACGCAGGGAGCTAACTATGGCTACACCTTC
TRBJ2-1 . TRBD2 TRBV20-1 CSATSGRGEQFF TGCAGTGCTACGAGCGGGAGAGGGGAGCAGTTCTTC
TRBJ1-3 . . TRBV9 CASSVNAGSGNTIYF TGTGCCAGCAGCGTAAACGCCGGCTCTGGAAACACCATATATTTT
TRBJ1-2 . . TRBV29-1 CSVGQDYGYTF TGCAGCGTTGGACAGGACTATGGCTACACCTTC
TRBJ2-7 . TRBD2 TRBV10-3 CAIRGGEAGSYEQYF TGTGCCATCAGGGGGGGGGAGGCCGGTTCCTACGAGCAGTACTTC